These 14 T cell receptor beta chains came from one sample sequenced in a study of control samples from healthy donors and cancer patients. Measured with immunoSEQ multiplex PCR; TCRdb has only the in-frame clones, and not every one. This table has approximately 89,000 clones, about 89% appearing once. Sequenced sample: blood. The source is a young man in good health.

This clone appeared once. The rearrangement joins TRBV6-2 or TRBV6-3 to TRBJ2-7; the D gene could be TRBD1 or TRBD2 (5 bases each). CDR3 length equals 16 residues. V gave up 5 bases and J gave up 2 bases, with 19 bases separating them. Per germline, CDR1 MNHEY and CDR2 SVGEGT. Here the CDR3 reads CASSPTSRGGPYEQYV. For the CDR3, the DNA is TGTGCCAGCAGTCCGACGTCGAGGGGTGGGCCCTACGAGCAGTACGTC.

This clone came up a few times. The CDR3 region is CASSLGSGTGTEAFF. In DNA, the CDR3 is TGTGCCAGCAGCTTAGGTTCCGGGACAGGGACTGAAGCTTTCTTT. The J gene is TRBJ1-1, the V gene TRBV7-9, with 9 bases lining up with TRBD1. After removal of 1 base from V and 5 bases from J, the junction contained 5 bases not matched to a gene. CDR3 length: 15 residues. The germline CDR1 and CDR2 sequences are SEHNR and FQNEAQ (reference sequence).

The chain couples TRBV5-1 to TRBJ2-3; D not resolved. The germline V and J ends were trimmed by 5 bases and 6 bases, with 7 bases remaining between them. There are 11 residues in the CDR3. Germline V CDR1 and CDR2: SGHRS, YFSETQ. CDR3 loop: CASRNGDTQYF. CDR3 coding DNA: TGCGCCAGCAGAAATGGGGATACGCAGTATTTT.

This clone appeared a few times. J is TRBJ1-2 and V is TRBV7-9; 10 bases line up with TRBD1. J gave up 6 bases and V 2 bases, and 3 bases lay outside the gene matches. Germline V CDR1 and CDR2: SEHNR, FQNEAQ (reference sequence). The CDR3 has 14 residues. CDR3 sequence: CASSLRGTGDGYTF. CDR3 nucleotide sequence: TGTGCCAGCAGCTTAAGAGGGACAGGGGATGGCTACACCTTC.

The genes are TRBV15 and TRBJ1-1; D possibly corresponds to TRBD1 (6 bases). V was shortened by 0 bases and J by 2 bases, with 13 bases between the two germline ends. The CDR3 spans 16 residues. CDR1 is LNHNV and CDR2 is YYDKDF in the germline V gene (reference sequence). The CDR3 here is CATSRDSGGQNTEAFF. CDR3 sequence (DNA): TGTGCCACCAGCAGAGATAGCGGGGGCCAAAACACTGAAGCTTTCTTT.

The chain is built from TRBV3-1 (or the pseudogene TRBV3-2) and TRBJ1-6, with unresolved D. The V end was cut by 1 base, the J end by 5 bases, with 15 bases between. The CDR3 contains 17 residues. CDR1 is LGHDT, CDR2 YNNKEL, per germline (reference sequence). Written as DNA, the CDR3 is TGTGCCAGCAGCCAAGTCTTTGGAGGGCCCAATAATTCACCCCTCCACTTT. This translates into CASSQVFGGPNNSPLHF.

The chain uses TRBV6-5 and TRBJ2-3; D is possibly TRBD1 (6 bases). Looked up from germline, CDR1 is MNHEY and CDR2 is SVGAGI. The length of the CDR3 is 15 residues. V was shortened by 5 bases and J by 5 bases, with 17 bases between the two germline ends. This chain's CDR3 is CASSPRGGGEDTQYF. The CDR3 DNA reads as TGTGCCAGCAGTCCTCGAGGGGGTGGTGAAGATACGCAGTATTTT.

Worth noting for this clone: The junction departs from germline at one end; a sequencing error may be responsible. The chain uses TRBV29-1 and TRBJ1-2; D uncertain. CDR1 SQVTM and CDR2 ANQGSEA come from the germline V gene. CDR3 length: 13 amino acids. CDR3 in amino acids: CSALRSVGHASDF. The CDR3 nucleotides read TGCAGCGCCCTAAGATCGGTGGGCCACGCTTCCGACTTC.

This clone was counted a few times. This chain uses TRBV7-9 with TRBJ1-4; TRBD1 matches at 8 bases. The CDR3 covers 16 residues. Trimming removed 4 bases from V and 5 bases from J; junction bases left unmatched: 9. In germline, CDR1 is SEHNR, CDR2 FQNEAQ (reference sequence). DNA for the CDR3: TGTGCCAGCAGCTCTACCGGGACAGGACCGAATGAAAAACTGTTTTTT. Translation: CASSSTGTGPNEKLFF.

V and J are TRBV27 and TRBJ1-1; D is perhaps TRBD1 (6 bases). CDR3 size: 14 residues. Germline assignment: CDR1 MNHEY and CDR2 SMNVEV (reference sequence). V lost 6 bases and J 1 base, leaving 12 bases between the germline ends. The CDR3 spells CASSVRGGNTEAFF. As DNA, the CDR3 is TGTGCCAGCAGCGTTAGGGGGGGGAACACTGAAGCTTTCTTT.

DNA for the CDR3: TGTGCCAGCAGTTGGGGAGTGAATAGCAATCAGCCCCAGCATTTT. This sequence encodes CASSWGVNSNQPQHF. This sequence joins TRBV6-5 and TRBJ1-5, with unresolved D. The CDR3 contains 15 residues. Germline values: CDR1 MNHEY, CDR2 SVGAGI. V was pared by 4 bases and J by 0 bases, with 10 bases between.

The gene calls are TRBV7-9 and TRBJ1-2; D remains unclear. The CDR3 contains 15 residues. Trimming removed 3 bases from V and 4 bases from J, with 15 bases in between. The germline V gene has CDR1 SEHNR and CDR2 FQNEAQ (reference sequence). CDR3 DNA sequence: TGTGCCAGCAGCTTTTCATCACGGACGGCCTATGGCTACACCTTC. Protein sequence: CASSFSSRTAYGYTF.

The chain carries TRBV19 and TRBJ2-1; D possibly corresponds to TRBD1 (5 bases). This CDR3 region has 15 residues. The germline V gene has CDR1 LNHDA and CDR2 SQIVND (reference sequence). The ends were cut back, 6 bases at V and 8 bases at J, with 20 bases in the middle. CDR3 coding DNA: TGTGCCAGTAGGGAGACAGCATCAGGTGGGGATGAGCAGTTCTTC. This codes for CASRETASGGDEQFF.

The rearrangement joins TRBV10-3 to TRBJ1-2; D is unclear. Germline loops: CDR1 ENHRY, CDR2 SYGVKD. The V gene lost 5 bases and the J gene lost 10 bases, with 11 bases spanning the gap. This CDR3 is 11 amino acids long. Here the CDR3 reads CAISRTDDYTF. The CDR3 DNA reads TGTGCCATCAGTCGAACAGATGACTACACCTTC.